These T cell receptor beta chains were read from a single sample in a study of neurological immune-mediated disorders. TCRdb independently ran MiXCR on the 5' RACE reads; one entry per CDR3 protein. The sample holds 26,000 or so distinct CDR3 sequences, 6.6% seen once. Sequenced: PBMCs. The receptors shown here come from a woman between 50 and 59 years old in good health. Each CDR3 is given with its conserved first and last residue. A D gene is named only where the DNA matches it firmly. Not all rows give a size; the values are once, few, many and, for expanded clones, a class.

j_call clone_size v_call d_call cdr3_nt cdr3_aa
TRBJ1-2 medium-sized TRBV4-1 TRBD1 TGCGCCAGCAGCCAAGATAGGCAGGGGGCGCAGGACTATGGCTACACCTTC CASSQDRQGAQDYGYTF
TRBJ1-4 many TRBV5-1 TRBD1 TGCGCCAGCACCTTCTCCGGGGGGACAGCTCGACTATTTAATGAAAAACTGTTTTTT CASTFSGGTARLFNEKLFF
TRBJ2-3 many TRBV10-2 - TGCGCCAGCAGTGAGCGGGGAAGGACAGATACGCAGTATTTT CASSERGRTDTQYF
TRBJ2-2 many TRBV5-1 - TGCGCCAGCAGCTTCCCCGGGGAGCTGTTTTTT CASSFPGELFF
TRBJ2-1 - TRBV4-2 TRBD2 TGTGCCAGCAGCCTCGGGACTAGCGGGGACAATGAGCAGTTCTTC CASSLGTSGDNEQFF
TRBJ2-7 many TRBV10-2 - TGCGCCAGCAGTGGGGCCAGTACAACAACCGACGAGCAGTACTTC CASSGASTTTDEQYF
TRBJ1-4 many TRBV28 - TGTGCCAGCAGCCTGAGGTCGACAACTAATGAAAAACTGTTTTTT CASSLRSTTNEKLFF
TRBJ2-5 - TRBV5-1 TRBD2 TGCGCCAGCAGCTTGGGTAGCGGGGGTCCGTACCAAGAGACCCAGTACTTC CASSLGSGGPYQETQYF
TRBJ2-7 many TRBV7-2 - TGTGCCAGCAGCTTATCTTCGGGATTAAGCCCCTACGAGCAGTACTTC CASSLSSGLSPYEQYF
TRBJ1-5 many TRBV20-1 - TGCAGTGCTAGGCCCTATAGCAATCAGCCCCAGCATTTT CSARPYSNQPQHF
TRBJ2-7 many TRBV20-1 TRBD2 TGCAGTGCTAGAGACCCTAGCGGGGGTCTGTCCTACGAGCAGTACTTC CSARDPSGGLSYEQYF
TRBJ1-4 many TRBV9 - TGTGCCAGCAGCGCTGGGGGCCAGAGAAATGAAAAACTGTTTTTT CASSAGGQRNEKLFF
TRBJ1-5 - TRBV10-1 TRBD1 TGCGCCAGCAGGGGGAGTGTAACAGGGGGTAATCAGCCCCAGCATTTT CASRGSVTGGNQPQHF
TRBJ2-3 many TRBV5-1 TRBD1 TGCGCCAGCAGCCCCGGGACAGGAACGCAGTATTTT CASSPGTGTQYF
TRBJ2-5 - TRBV6-6 TRBD2 TGTGCCAGCAGTTACTCGGGGACTAGCGGGCAAGAGACCCAGTACTTC CASSYSGTSGQETQYF
TRBJ1-1 many TRBV24-1 TRBD1 TGTGCCACCAGAACACTCCGGGACAGCGAACGGACTGAAGCTTTCTTT CATRTLRDSERTEAFF
TRBJ1-1 many TRBV3-1 TRBD1 TGTGCCAGCAGCAGACTTACAGGGGGCAACGTTGCTGAAGCTTTCTTT CASSRLTGGNVAEAFF
TRBJ2-3 many TRBV3-1 TRBD2 TGTGCCAGCAGCCCGGGACTAGCGGGATCTCGCACAGATACGCAGTATTTT CASSPGLAGSRTDTQYF
TRBJ2-3 - TRBV4-1 - TGCGCCAGCAGCCAAGGATTATCCGGGAGTCGTGCAGATACGCAGTATTTT CASSQGLSGSRADTQYF
TRBJ2-2 many TRBV18 - TGTGCCAGCTCACCAGGGAGGATGAACACCGGGGAGCTGTTTTTT CASSPGRMNTGELFF
TRBJ2-3 many TRBV20-1 - TGCAGTGCTCCCCCCCCGCTGAGGACAGATACGCAGTATTTT CSAPPPLRTDTQYF
TRBJ1-5 many TRBV20-1 - TGCAGTGCTAGCGACAATTGGTGGGGGGCGAGCAATCAGCCCCAGCATTTT CSASDNWWGASNQPQHF
TRBJ2-1 many TRBV27 - TGTGCCAGCAGTTTATACGGGGAGGTCTACAATGAGCAGTTCTTC CASSLYGEVYNEQFF
TRBJ1-5 - TRBV7-7 - TGCTTGAGGGGCAGCAATCAGCCCCAGCATTTT CLRGSNQPQHF
TRBJ1-2 many TRBV7-2 - TGTGCCAGCAGCTTACCCTTGATTGGCTACACCTTC CASSLPLIGYTF
TRBJ2-7 many TRBV6-2/TRBV6-3 - TGTGCCAGCAGTGCCGGGGTCAGGAGGCACGAGCAGTACTTC CASSAGVRRHEQYF
TRBJ2-6 many TRBV9 - TGTGCCAGCAGCGAGGGGGGGATGGACAGCTTCTCTGGGGCCAACGTCCTGACTTTC CASSEGGMDSFSGANVLTF
TRBJ2-7 few TRBV13 - TGTGCCAGCAGCTTAGGCGTTGGGGGGCCCTCATACGAGCAGTACTTC CASSLGVGGPSYEQYF
TRBJ2-6 many TRBV7-3 - TGTGCCAGCAGCCCCGGACAGCCTGGGGCCAACGTCCTGACTTTC CASSPGQPGANVLTF
TRBJ2-2 medium-sized TRBV7-6 - TGTGCCAGCACCCCAGGCAACGGGGGGGAGCTGTTTTTT CASTPGNGGELFF
TRBJ1-5 few TRBV2 - TGTGCCAGCAGTCAAAGGGGGGCTAGCAATCAGCCCCAGCATTTT CASSQRGASNQPQHF
TRBJ1-2 many TRBV29-1 - TGCAGCGAGGGACAAAACTATGGCTACACCTTC CSEGQNYGYTF
TRBJ2-1 many TRBV20-1 TRBD2 TGCAGTGCTAGGACTAGCGGGGGGCCCTACAATGAGCAGTTCTTC CSARTSGGPYNEQFF
TRBJ2-2 once TRBV29-1 - TGCAGCGTTAAACAGGGCAGGTACACCGGGGAGCTGTTTTTT CSVKQGRYTGELFF
TRBJ2-2 many TRBV10-3 - TGTGCCATCACCCAAACTCCAAACACCGGGGAGCTGTTTTTT CAITQTPNTGELFF
TRBJ2-1 many TRBV20-1 TRBD2 TGCAGTGCTAGAGATAAGCGGGGGCCACTAAGCTCCTACAATGAGCAGTTCTTC CSARDKRGPLSSYNEQFF
TRBJ1-5 many TRBV6-6 - TGTGCCAGCACCACAGGCTACAATCAGCCCCAGCATTTT CASTTGYNQPQHF
TRBJ1-5 many TRBV20-1 - TGCAGTGCCTCAAGAGGGCAAGGCCCCAATCAGCCCCAGCATTTT CSASRGQGPNQPQHF
TRBJ2-1 many TRBV20-1 - TGCAGTGCTAGCTGGGGGGCTGGCAATGAGCAGTTCTTC CSASWGAGNEQFF
TRBJ2-1 many TRBV28 - TGTGCCAGCAGTACAGGGTTGGAGTATGAGCAGTTCTTC CASSTGLEYEQFF
TRBJ2-7 many TRBV20-1 - TGCAGTGTTCACAAGGCAGGTTCCCACGAGCAGTACTTC CSVHKAGSHEQYF
TRBJ1-2 many TRBV7-2 - TGTGCCAGCAGCTTAAGCATAGACTATGGCTACACCTTC CASSLSIDYGYTF
TRBJ1-1 many TRBV28 TRBD1 TGTGCCAGCAGTTTGGGGACAGGGGAGAACACTGAAGCTTTCTTT CASSLGTGENTEAFF
TRBJ2-3 many TRBV4-2 TRBD1 TGTGCCAGCAGCCCCGGGACAGGGAGCACAGATACGCAGTATTTT CASSPGTGSTDTQYF
TRBJ2-1 - TRBV15 TRBD2 TGTGCCACCAGCTTTAGCGGGAGGGCCGATGAGCAGTTCTTC CATSFSGRADEQFF
TRBJ1-2 medium-sized TRBV5-1 - TGCGCCAGCAGCCCGGGACGGATTGAAACCTATGGCTACACCTTC CASSPGRIETYGYTF
TRBJ2-1 many TRBV5-1 - TGCGCCAGCAGCTTAGGACAGAGTCCCAATGAGCAGTTCTTC CASSLGQSPNEQFF
TRBJ2-2 many TRBV4-1 - TGCGCCAGCAGCCACTCTGGTGGGCTTCCGAACACCGGGGAGCTGTTTTTT CASSHSGGLPNTGELFF
TRBJ1-6 many TRBV24-1 - TGTGCCACCAGTGATTACAGGGACGGTTCACCCCTCCACTTT CATSDYRDGSPLHF
TRBJ1-5 many TRBV2 - TGTGCCAGCAGTGAGGGCAGGGCGGGACAGCCCCAGCATTTT CASSEGRAGQPQHF
TRBJ2-5 many TRBV5-1 - TGCGCCAGCAGCTTGTTTGTAGGCCAAGAGACCCAGTACTTC CASSLFVGQETQYF
TRBJ2-2 - TRBV10-3 TRBD2 TGTGCCATCAGGGGGACTAGCGACAGCGGGGAGCTGTTTTTT CAIRGTSDSGELFF
TRBJ1-5 many TRBV20-1 - TGCAGTGCTAGAGAGACTTGGGGACAATATAGCAATCAGCCCCAGCATTTT CSARETWGQYSNQPQHF
TRBJ2-2 many TRBV7-6 TRBD1 TGTGCCAGCAGCTTAGCACCACAGGGGGAGTTCACCGGGGAGCTGTTTTTT CASSLAPQGEFTGELFF
TRBJ2-1 many TRBV7-3 TRBD2 TGTGCCAGCAGCTTCGGACTAGCGGGAGAGGGTGAGCAGTTCTTC CASSFGLAGEGEQFF
TRBJ1-1 many TRBV15 - TGTGCCACCAGCAGAGATAGAAACACTGAAGCTTTCTTT CATSRDRNTEAFF
TRBJ2-4 many TRBV24-1 - TGTGCCACCAGTGAATCCTCAGCCAAAAACATTCAGTACTTC CATSESSAKNIQYF
TRBJ1-1 medium-sized TRBV12-3/TRBV12-4 - TGTGCCAGCAGTTTAGGTGCAGGGGTAGGGATGAACACTGAAGCTTTCTTT CASSLGAGVGMNTEAFF